This is a list of T cell receptor beta chains from one sample in a study of post-analysis software for immune sequencing data. TCRdb reanalysed the PCR reads using MiXCR and keeps one entry per CDR3 protein. The data contain some 800,000 distinct CDR3 sequences, around 46% of them singletons. The specimen was blood. Source of these receptors: a girl aged 5 to 17 with multiple sclerosis. The CDR3 runs from the conserved cysteine through the conserved F or W. A D gene is named only where the DNA matches it firmly. Clone size is shown for a subset of rows, as once, few, many or a class of expanded clone.

v_gene: TRBV7-8
j_gene: TRBJ2-4
d_gene: TRBD2
abundance: -
CDR3aa: CASSLNSGVETKNIQYF
CDR3nt: TGTGCCAGCAGCTTAAATAGCGGGGTAGAAACCAAAAACATTCAGTACTTC

v_gene: TRBV20-1
j_gene: TRBJ1-2
d_gene: -
abundance: -
CDR3aa: CSAPKLNYGYTF
CDR3nt: TGCAGTGCCCCCAAGTTGAACTATGGCTACACCTTC

v_gene: TRBV5-1
j_gene: TRBJ2-7
d_gene: TRBD2
abundance: -
CDR3aa: CASSLRLAGGNGGEQYF
CDR3nt: TGCGCCAGCAGCTTGCGGCTAGCGGGAGGCAACGGTGGCGAGCAGTACTTC

v_gene: TRBV7-9
j_gene: TRBJ1-2
d_gene: TRBD1
abundance: -
CDR3aa: CASSSGTEYGYTF
CDR3nt: TGTGCCAGCAGCTCCGGGACAGAATATGGCTACACCTTC

v_gene: TRBV3-1
j_gene: TRBJ2-3
d_gene: -
abundance: few
CDR3aa: CASSQDPARQDTQYF
CDR3nt: TGTGCCAGCAGCCAAGATCCGGCTAGACAAGATACGCAGTATTTT

v_gene: TRBV29-1
j_gene: TRBJ1-2
d_gene: -
abundance: -
CDR3aa: CSVAEVDYGYTF
CDR3nt: TGCAGCGTTGCCGAGGTAGATTATGGCTACACCTTC

v_gene: TRBV5-1
j_gene: TRBJ1-4
d_gene: -
abundance: -
CDR3aa: CASSRGDGEKLFF
CDR3nt: TGCGCCAGCAGCAGGGGTGATGGTGAAAAACTGTTTTTT

v_gene: TRBV14
j_gene: TRBJ1-6
d_gene: TRBD1
abundance: -
CDR3aa: CASSQYRGTPLHF
CDR3nt: TGTGCCAGCAGCCAGTACAGGGGAACACCCCTCCACTTT

v_gene: TRBV10-3
j_gene: TRBJ2-1
d_gene: -
abundance: few
CDR3aa: CAISIGGGSDEQFF
CDR3nt: TGTGCCATCAGCATCGGGGGCGGTTCGGATGAGCAGTTCTTC

v_gene: TRBV5-1
j_gene: TRBJ2-7
d_gene: TRBD2
abundance: -
CDR3aa: CASSLELLAGDLSYEQYF
CDR3nt: TGCGCCAGCAGCTTGGAACTTCTAGCGGGAGATTTATCCTACGAGCAGTACTTC

v_gene: TRBV2
j_gene: TRBJ1-5
d_gene: -
abundance: many
CDR3aa: CASRALDPKLPQHF
CDR3nt: TGTGCCAGCAGAGCCCTTGACCCCAAGTTGCCCCAGCATTTT

v_gene: TRBV6-6
j_gene: TRBJ2-7
d_gene: TRBD1
abundance: once
CDR3aa: CASSPRDRGYYGQYF
CDR3nt: TGTGCCAGCAGTCCTAGAGACAGGGGATACTACGGGCAGTACTTC

v_gene: TRBV6-6
j_gene: TRBJ2-1
d_gene: TRBD1
abundance: -
CDR3aa: CASSYPDRGGSYNEQFF
CDR3nt: TGTGCCAGCAGTTACCCTGACAGGGGAGGCTCCTACAATGAGCAGTTCTTC

v_gene: TRBV6-6
j_gene: TRBJ2-3
d_gene: TRBD1
abundance: -
CDR3aa: CASRVGTGGTDTQYF
CDR3nt: TGTGCCAGCCGCGTCGGGACAGGCGGCACAGATACGCAGTATTTT

v_gene: TRBV5-6
j_gene: TRBJ2-1
d_gene: TRBD2
abundance: -
CDR3aa: CASSWGLAGESEQFF
CDR3nt: TGTGCCAGCAGCTGGGGACTAGCGGGAGAGAGTGAGCAGTTCTTC

v_gene: TRBV11-1
j_gene: TRBJ2-1
d_gene: -
abundance: -
CDR3aa: CASTKTGGSSYNEQFF
CDR3nt: TGTGCCAGCACCAAAACCGGGGGCAGCTCCTACAATGAGCAGTTCTTC

v_gene: TRBV20-1
j_gene: TRBJ2-1
d_gene: -
abundance: few
CDR3aa: CSAAGQAIDEQFF
CDR3nt: TGCAGTGCTGCGGGGCAGGCTATCGATGAGCAGTTCTTC

v_gene: TRBV29-1
j_gene: TRBJ2-5
d_gene: TRBD1
abundance: few
CDR3aa: CSAYGQGASETQYF
CDR3nt: TGCAGCGCCTATGGGCAGGGGGCGAGTGAGACCCAGTACTTC

v_gene: TRBV29-1
j_gene: TRBJ2-4
d_gene: -
abundance: few
CDR3aa: CSVRGVAKNIQYF
CDR3nt: TGCAGCGTGAGAGGGGTAGCCAAAAACATTCAGTACTTC

v_gene: TRBV4-1
j_gene: TRBJ2-1
d_gene: -
abundance: -
CDR3aa: CASSREAEAGDEQFF
CDR3nt: TGCGCCAGCAGCCGAGAGGCGGAGGCAGGCGATGAGCAGTTCTTC

v_gene: TRBV4-1
j_gene: TRBJ1-5
d_gene: TRBD1
abundance: -
CDR3aa: CASSQEVTGDQPQHF
CDR3nt: TGCGCCAGCAGCCAAGAAGTAACAGGGGATCAGCCCCAGCATTTT

v_gene: TRBV5-1
j_gene: TRBJ2-3
d_gene: TRBD2
abundance: many
CDR3aa: CASSLTSGGVDTQYF
CDR3nt: TGCGCCAGCAGCTTGACTAGCGGCGGAGTCGATACGCAGTATTTT

v_gene: TRBV4-3
j_gene: TRBJ2-3
d_gene: TRBD1
abundance: few
CDR3aa: CASSHVQGVDGDTQYF
CDR3nt: TGCGCCAGCAGCCATGTACAGGGGGTGGATGGAGATACGCAGTATTTT

v_gene: TRBV12-3/TRBV12-4
j_gene: TRBJ2-7
d_gene: -
abundance: -
CDR3aa: CASSDSGGNYEQYF
CDR3nt: TGTGCCAGCAGTGATTCCGGAGGGAACTACGAGCAGTACTTC

v_gene: TRBV7-6
j_gene: TRBJ2-5
d_gene: -
abundance: few
CDR3aa: CASSQSGRLQETQYF
CDR3nt: TGTGCCAGCAGCCAATCGGGGCGGCTACAAGAGACCCAGTACTTC

v_gene: TRBV6-2/TRBV6-3
j_gene: TRBJ2-1
d_gene: -
abundance: few
CDR3aa: CASSYLGLSYNEQFF
CDR3nt: TGTGCCAGCAGTTACCTCGGCCTCTCCTACAATGAGCAGTTCTTC

v_gene: TRBV5-5
j_gene: TRBJ2-7
d_gene: -
abundance: -
CDR3aa: CASEQGTYEQYF
CDR3nt: TGTGCCAGCGAACAGGGAACCTACGAGCAGTACTTC

v_gene: TRBV11-2
j_gene: TRBJ2-1
d_gene: TRBD2
abundance: -
CDR3aa: CASSLVSGTGRDGQFF
CDR3nt: TGTGCCAGCAGCTTAGTAAGCGGGACCGGCCGAGATGGGCAGTTCTTC

v_gene: TRBV20-1
j_gene: TRBJ2-5
d_gene: -
abundance: few
CDR3aa: CSARVNGQETQYF
CDR3nt: TGCAGTGCTAGGGTAAATGGGCAAGAGACCCAGTACTTC

v_gene: TRBV6-6
j_gene: TRBJ1-5
d_gene: -
abundance: -
CDR3aa: CASKGRADNQPQHF
CDR3nt: TGTGCCAGCAAAGGTCGGGCAGACAATCAGCCCCAGCATTTT

v_gene: TRBV12-5
j_gene: TRBJ2-1
d_gene: -
abundance: -
CDR3aa: CASGLDPIVSEQFF
CDR3nt: TGTGCTAGTGGTTTGGACCCTATCGTCTCTGAGCAGTTCTTC

v_gene: TRBV28
j_gene: TRBJ1-1
d_gene: -
abundance: -
CDR3aa: CASSNPTGNTEAFF
CDR3nt: TGTGCCAGCAGCAACCCCACCGGGAACACTGAAGCTTTCTTT

v_gene: TRBV5-6
j_gene: TRBJ2-3
d_gene: -
abundance: -
CDR3aa: CASSRGGGITDTQYF
CDR3nt: TGTGCCAGCAGCCGCGGGGGCGGTATCACAGATACGCAGTATTTT

v_gene: TRBV12-3/TRBV12-4
j_gene: TRBJ2-5
d_gene: -
abundance: -
CDR3aa: CASSLVGRGLRQETQYF
CDR3nt: TGTGCCAGCAGTTTAGTGGGCAGGGGATTGAGACAAGAGACCCAGTACTTC

v_gene: TRBV2
j_gene: TRBJ2-1
d_gene: TRBD2
abundance: -
CDR3aa: CASSEGAGGNEQFF
CDR3nt: TGTGCCAGCAGTGAAGGGGCGGGAGGCAATGAGCAGTTCTTC

v_gene: TRBV2
j_gene: TRBJ2-7
d_gene: -
abundance: -
CDR3aa: CASNALTGLPTKQYF
CDR3nt: TGTGCCAGCAACGCCCTCACCGGCTTACCTACGAAGCAGTACTTC

v_gene: TRBV10-3
j_gene: TRBJ1-6
d_gene: -
abundance: -
CDR3aa: CAISGQGGSPLHF
CDR3nt: TGTGCCATCAGTGGCCAGGGCGGTTCACCCCTCCACTTT